A selection of T cell receptor beta chains follows, all from one sample in a study of PD-1 blockade in classical Hodgkin lymphoma. Sequencing used immunoSEQ multiplex PCR; TCRdb keeps in-frame clones, though not all of them. The profile covers 40,000 to 50,000 clones, with 70% to 90% appearing a single time and less than 7% taken by the ten largest. The source was peripheral blood mononuclear cells (PBMCs), collected before the second cycle of nivolumab. Every receptor here comes from a human donor with classical Hodgkin lymphoma. The conserved cysteine and the conserved F or W are not part of the CDR3 here. The D gene is left open where the match is weak.

v_call d_call cdr3_aa
TRBV2 TRBD2 ASSERTSGILAKNIQY
TRBV5-1 TRBD2 ASSLGTSGDTQY
TRBV5-1 - ASSLVQRGGTDTQY
TRBV7-8 - ASSPTQGRYEKLF
TRBV7-9 - ASSLASGIWDQY
TRBV28 TRBD1 ASSLSQGARDTQY
TRBV5-6 TRBD1 ASSLGTGAGELF
TRBV7-3 TRBD2 ASSLSGTSGPYEQY
TRBV7-3 - ASSLTQGFTDTQY
TRBV18 TRBD1 ASSPRGGEEKLF
TRBV6-5 - ASAKRVGGPYEQY
TRBV7-9 - ASSLELTTSTDTQY
TRBV5-1 TRBD1 ASSLQGAADTQY
TRBV25-1 - ASSSPPPNTWGNEQF
TRBV5-1 - ASSLIPGQPYGYT
TRBV11-2 - ASSLVPDRGNTIY
TRBV15 - ATSGNRAGEQY
TRBV19 TRBD2 ASKMPRTSGSNEQF
TRBV4-2 - ASSQVLASYEQY
TRBV4-3 - ASSPRCTEQF
TRBV11-1 - ASTQRGTDTQY
TRBV4-2 - ASSQVMAGAVVNEQF
TRBV27 - ASSTGDTGELF